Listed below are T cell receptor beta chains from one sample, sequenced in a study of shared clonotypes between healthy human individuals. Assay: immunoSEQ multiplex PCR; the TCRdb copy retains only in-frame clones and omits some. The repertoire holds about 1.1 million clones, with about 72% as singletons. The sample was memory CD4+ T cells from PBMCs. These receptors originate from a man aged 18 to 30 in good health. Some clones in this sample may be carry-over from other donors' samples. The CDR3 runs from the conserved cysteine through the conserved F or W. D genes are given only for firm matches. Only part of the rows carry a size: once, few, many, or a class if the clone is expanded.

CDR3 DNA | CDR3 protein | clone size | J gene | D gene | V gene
TGTGCCAGCAAGGCGGGAGGTACCGGGGAGCTGTTTTTT | CASKAGGTGELFF | NA | TRBJ2-2 | TRBD2 | TRBV28
TGCGCCAGCAGCTTAGGACAGAACCTCTACGAGCAGTACTTC | CASSLGQNLYEQYF | NA | TRBJ2-7 | NA | TRBV5-1
TGCGCCAGCAGCTTGGACAGGGTCTTCTACGAGCAGTACTTC | CASSLDRVFYEQYF | few | TRBJ2-7 | NA | TRBV5-1
TGTGCCAGCAGCTTGGGGGGGAGTCCTAGCAATCAGCCCCAGCATTTT | CASSLGGSPSNQPQHF | NA | TRBJ1-5 | NA | TRBV5-6
TGTGCCATCAGTGGATACAGGGGATTGAACACTGAAGCTTTCTTT | CAISGYRGLNTEAFF | NA | TRBJ1-1 | TRBD1 | TRBV10-3
TGTGCCTGGAAGACATCATGGGATGGCTACACCTTC | CAWKTSWDGYTF | NA | TRBJ1-2 | NA | TRBV30
TGTGCCTGCTCCCGGGACAGTAATTCACCCCTCCACTTT | CACSRDSNSPLHF | NA | TRBJ1-6 | TRBD1 | TRBV6-5
TGTGCCTGGAGTGTTCAGGGGGAAAACTACGAGCAGTACTTC | CAWSVQGENYEQYF | NA | TRBJ2-7 | TRBD1 | TRBV30
TGTGCCAGCAGGTGGGGATCCGCCAGGGGTAACTATGGCTACACCTTC | CASRWGSARGNYGYTF | NA | TRBJ1-2 | NA | TRBV2
TGTGCCAGCAGTTTAAGGACGGGTACGAATGAGCAGTTCTTC | CASSLRTGTNEQFF | NA | TRBJ2-1 | NA | TRBV27
TGTGCCAGCAAACAGGGACATAATTCACCCCTCCACTTT | CASKQGHNSPLHF | NA | TRBJ1-6 | NA | TRBV28
TGCGCCAGCAGTCAAACAGGGAATAGCAATCAGCCCCAGCATTTT | CASSQTGNSNQPQHF | NA | TRBJ1-5 | NA | TRBV5-1
TGTGCCAGCACTCTAGCGGGGAGCGCCTACGAGCAGTACTTC | CASTLAGSAYEQYF | NA | TRBJ2-7 | TRBD2 | TRBV2
TGTGCCAGCAGCTTTAAGGCGGACGCTGAGTACGAGCAGTACTTC | CASSFKADAEYEQYF | few | TRBJ2-7 | NA | TRBV7-2
TGTGCCAGCAGTTACTCGATGTCCTCCGGGGAGCTGTTTTTT | CASSYSMSSGELFF | NA | TRBJ2-2 | NA | TRBV6-5
TGTGCCAGCAGCTTTTCGTATGGGGAGCTGTTTTTT | CASSFSYGELFF | NA | TRBJ2-2 | NA | TRBV7-2
TGTGCCAGCAGTCCAACCCTGGGGCCCCAGCATTTT | CASSPTLGPQHF | NA | TRBJ1-5 | NA | TRBV6-6
TGTGCCAGCTCACCACCGGGGGGGGCGTCTGGAAACACCATATATTTT | CASSPPGGASGNTIYF | NA | TRBJ1-3 | NA | TRBV18
TGCGCCAGCAGCTTGGGTCTAGCGGGAGGGGAAGAGACCCAGTACTTC | CASSLGLAGGEETQYF | few | TRBJ2-5 | TRBD2 | TRBV5-1
TGTGCCAGCAGCTTAGGGCAGGGTCGCACAGATACGCAGTATTTT | CASSLGQGRTDTQYF | NA | TRBJ2-3 | NA | TRBV7-9
TGTGCCAGTAGACCCGTACAGGGGTCTCAAAGAGTCGGGGCCAACGTCCTGACTTTC | CASRPVQGSQRVGANVLTF | NA | TRBJ2-6 | TRBD1 | TRBV19
TGTGCCAGCAGCTCTACCTACGAGCAGTACTTC | CASSSTYEQYF | once | TRBJ2-7 | NA | TRBV7-8
TGCGCCAGCAGCGGACAGTGGGGCAGGGCCCCCTCTGGGGCCAACGTCCTGACTTTC | CASSGQWGRAPSGANVLTF | NA | TRBJ2-6 | NA | TRBV5-1
TGCAGCGTTGAGGCTAGCAATACCTACAATGAGCAGTTCTTC | CSVEASNTYNEQFF | few | TRBJ2-1 | NA | TRBV29-1
TGCGCCAGCAGCTTGGGCCAGAACACCGGGGAGCTGTTTTTT | CASSLGQNTGELFF | NA | TRBJ2-2 | NA | TRBV5-1
TGTGCCAGCGAGGGAAGGATTAGGAACACTGAAGCTTTCTTT | CASEGRIRNTEAFF | NA | TRBJ1-1 | NA | TRBV6-6